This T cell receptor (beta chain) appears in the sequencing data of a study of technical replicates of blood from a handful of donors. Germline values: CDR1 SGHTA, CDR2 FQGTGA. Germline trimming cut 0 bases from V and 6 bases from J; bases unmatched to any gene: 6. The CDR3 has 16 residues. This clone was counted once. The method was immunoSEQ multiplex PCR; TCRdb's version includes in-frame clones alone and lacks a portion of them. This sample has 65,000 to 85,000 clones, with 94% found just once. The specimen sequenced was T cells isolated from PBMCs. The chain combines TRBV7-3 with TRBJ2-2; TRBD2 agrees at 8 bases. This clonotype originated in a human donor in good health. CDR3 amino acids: CASSLTSGKESGELFF. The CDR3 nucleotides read TGTGCCAGCAGCTTAACTAGCGGGAAAGAATCCGGGGAGCTGTTTTTT.